A selection of T cell receptor beta chains follows, all from one sample in a study of graft-versus-host responses after intestinal transplantation. Sequencing used immunoSEQ multiplex PCR; TCRdb keeps in-frame clones, though not all of them. The table records about 110,000 clones, around 94% of them present only once. These receptors have no known antigen. This sample comprised unstimulated CD8+ T cells sorted from spleen or lymph node cells, obtained before transplant. These receptors were obtained from a human donor who was the organ donor for an intestinal transplant. Each CDR3 is given with its conserved first and last residue. Each record gives: V gene, D gene, J gene, CDR3 protein, CDR3 DNA. The D gene is left open where the match is weak.

TRBV28	NA	TRBJ2-2	CATYRDEAGELFF	TGTGCCACCTACAGGGATGAGGCCGGGGAGCTGTTTTTT
TRBV7-6	TRBD2	TRBJ2-2	CASSPTSGRSTGELFF	TGTGCCAGCAGCCCGACTAGCGGGAGATCAACCGGGGAGCTGTTTTTT
TRBV28	NA	TRBJ1-5	CASRDDPSRGPQHF	TGTGCCAGCAGGGACGACCCGTCGAGGGGGCCCCAGCATTTT
TRBV5-6	NA	TRBJ1-1	CASSAASLGRPGTEAFF	TGTGCCAGCAGCGCAGCCTCCTTGGGGCGCCCGGGCACTGAAGCTTTCTTT
TRBV29-1	TRBD2	TRBJ2-5	CSILAGPGTQYF	TGCAGCATTTTAGCGGGGCCTGGGACCCAGTACTTC
TRBV7-9	NA	TRBJ1-4	CASSPGGEKLFF	TGTGCCAGCAGCCCCGGGGGCGAAAAACTGTTTTTT
TRBV9	TRBD2	TRBJ2-1	CASSIWTSGNNEQFF	TGTGCCAGCAGCATTTGGACTAGCGGAAACAATGAGCAGTTCTTC
TRBV7-9	TRBD2	TRBJ2-7	CASRAGTSAPYEQYF	TGTGCCAGCAGGGCCGGGACTAGCGCGCCCTACGAGCAGTACTTC
TRBV5-6	NA	TRBJ1-2	CASNNPGVGYTF	TGTGCCAGCAACAATCCAGGGGTTGGCTACACCTTC
TRBV27	TRBD2	TRBJ2-1	CASSLVFGTSGTDSYNEQFF	TGTGCCAGCAGTTTGGTTTTTGGGACTAGCGGGACAGACTCCTACAATGAGCAGTTCTTC
TRBV6-4	TRBD2	TRBJ2-3	CASRSQRGSTDTQYF	TGTGCCAGCCGATCGCAGCGGGGCAGCACAGATACGCAGTATTTT
TRBV10-3	TRBD1	TRBJ2-5	CAISELPPDRGIFGETQYF	TGTGCCATCAGTGAGTTGCCCCCGGACAGGGGGATCTTCGGGGAGACCCAGTACTTC
TRBV6-6	TRBD1	TRBJ1-4	CASSHRGANEKLFF	TGTGCCAGCAGCCACAGGGGTGCTAATGAAAAACTGTTTTTT
TRBV27	TRBD2	TRBJ2-7	CASSWTSGSSYEQYF	TGTGCCAGCAGTTGGACTAGCGGGAGCTCCTACGAGCAGTACTTC
TRBV27	TRBD2	TRBJ2-1	CASSPFSGGSYNEQFF	TGTGCCAGCAGTCCCTTTAGCGGGGGCTCCTACAATGAGCAGTTCTTC
TRBV13	NA	TRBJ1-3	CASSKRGTPGNTIYF	TGTGCCAGCAGTAAAAGGGGCACACCTGGAAACACCATATATTTT
TRBV27	NA	TRBJ2-7	CASSRGPGPYEQYF	TGTGCCAGCTCCAGAGGGCCAGGGCCCTACGAGCAGTACTTC